The 14 T cell receptor beta chains in this list originate from one sample, sequenced in a study of regulatory T cells in long-lasting Graves disease. The time point denotes: newly diagnosed GD, antithyroid drugs for less than 3 months. Preparation of the TCR library used RNA extracted from PBMCs. Sequencing libraries for TCR beta were prepared with iRepertoire HTBI primers and Arm-PCR of CDR3 regions. TCRdb re-analysed the multiplex PCR reads in MiXCR, keeping a single row per CDR3 protein. The sample includes around 240,000 distinct CDR3 sequences, 18% seen only once; the top ten take 14%. This same sample was also taken into another study, of T cells in Graves' hyperthyroidism and ophthalmopathy.

The sample was peripheral blood mononuclear cells (PBMCs), taken at new diagnosis, from a patient treated with antithyroid drugs. The receptor source for this set is a young woman with Graves disease.

In its sample, this clonotype was seen many times. The V and J genes are TRBV6-1 and TRBJ1-2; TRBD1 agrees at 8 bases. The CDR3 runs to 11 residues. The V gene's germline CDR1 is MNHNS and CDR2 SASEGT. V was clipped by 10 bases and J by 7 bases; unmatched bases: 5. Written as DNA, the CDR3 is TGTGCCACTCGGACAGGGATTGGCTACACCTTC. It yields the protein CATRTGIGYTF.

This sequence joins TRBV19 and TRBJ2-1; 9 bases fit TRBD1. The V segment lost 7 bases and the J segment 6 bases; nucleotides outside the gene matches: 7. Germline CDR1 and CDR2: LNHDA and SQIVND (reference sequence). There are 14 residues in the CDR3. CDR3 nucleotide sequence: TGTGCCAGTACCGCCGGGACAGGGCGCAATGAGCAGTTCTTC. It codes for CASTAGTGRNEQFF.

V usage is TRBV2 and J usage is TRBJ1-5; no clear D gene. Looked up from germline, CDR1 is SNHLY and CDR2 is FYNNEI. Trimming took 8 bases from V and 4 from J, leaving 6 bases between them. This CDR3 has 11 amino acids. CDR3 bases: TGTGCCAGCGCTCTGAATCAGCCCCAGCATTTT. Protein: CASALNQPQHF.

This clonotype occurred many times. The V call is TRBV3-1, the J call TRBJ1-1; D not certain. Germline V gene sequence: CDR1 LGHDT, CDR2 YNNKEL (reference sequence). The CDR3 is 15 residues long. Trimming took 1 base from V and 0 from J, leaving 9 bases between them. CDR3 region: CASSQARTVNTEAFF. Here the CDR3 DNA reads TGTGCCAGCAGCCAAGCGCGGACGGTGAACACTGAAGCTTTCTTT.

In its sample, this clonotype was seen many times. The chain carries TRBV5-1 and TRBJ1-3; 10 nucleotides line up with TRBD1. This CDR3 comprises 16 residues. CDR1 and CDR2 from the germline V gene are SGHRS and YFSETQ. J lost 0 bases, V lost 6 bases, and 6 bases had no gene match. The CDR3 bases are TGCGCCAGCACGACAGGGGGCCCCCTCTCTGGAAACACCATATATTTT. Protein: CASTTGGPLSGNTIYF.

A word on this clonotype: A read error likely explains this, since a far larger clone differs by one base. The chain combines TRBV11-2 with TRBJ1-1; no reliable D call. This CDR3 has 15 amino acids. Trimming pared 6 bases from V and 5 bases from J, leaving 19 bases between. Germline V gene data show CDR1 as SGHAT and CDR2 as FQNNGV. Here the CDR3 reads CASSLHIQCGTEAFF. In DNA form, the CDR3 reads TGTGCCAGCAGTTTACATATCCAGTGTGGTACTGAAGCTTTCTTT.

This clonotype was found a few times. The chain links TRBV5-1 to TRBJ1-4; TRBD1 might be the D (6 bases). Germline values: CDR1 SGHRS, CDR2 YFSETQ. The V and J ends lost 0 bases and 7 bases respectively, with 10 bases between them. The CDR3 is 14 amino acids. DNA for the CDR3: TGCGCCAGCAGCTTGGCAGGGGTTACTGAAAAACTGTTTTTT. It specifies CASSLAGVTEKLFF.

The chain combines TRBV10-3 with TRBJ2-7, with 7 nucleotides matching TRBD1. The CDR3 is 13 residues long. With V trimmed by 6 bases and J by 2 bases, 4 bases remained unmatched. Germline CDR1 reads ENHRY; CDR2 reads SYGVKD. CDR3 DNA: TGTGCCATCAGGGGGGACAGAGCCTACGAGCAGTACTTC. Translating gives CAIRGDRAYEQYF.

The sample holds many counts of this clonotype. This chain uses TRBV20-1 with TRBJ2-3; D is perhaps TRBD1 (6 bases). Germline V lookup: CDR1 DFQATT, CDR2 SNEGSKA (reference sequence). The germline V and J ends were trimmed by 3 bases and 2 bases, with 12 bases remaining between them. This CDR3 is 14 amino acids long. Here the CDR3 DNA reads TGCAGTGCTAGTCTTGGGGACAACACAGATACGCAGTATTTT. Translating it yields CSASLGDNTDTQYF.

This clonotype was found a few times. The J gene is TRBJ1-2, the V gene TRBV10-3, with 8 bases aligning to TRBD1. This CDR3 is built from 15 residues. J lost 6 bases, V lost 3 bases, and 9 bases had no gene match. Germline CDR1 reads ENHRY; CDR2 reads SYGVKD. Here the CDR3 DNA reads TGTGCCATCAGTGATCCAGGGGGCTTACAGCATGGCTACACCTTC. Protein product: CAISDPGGLQHGYTF.

The table lists this clonotype with many counts. The chain has TRBV6-1 and TRBJ2-7, with unresolved D. CDR3 length: 11 residues. The V end lost 7 bases, the J end lost 1 base, and 5 bases lay between the germline ends. In germline, CDR1 is MNHNS, CDR2 SASEGT. The CDR3 nucleotides read TGTGCCAGCATAGGATCCTACGAGCAGTACTTC. It translates to CASIGSYEQYF.

Many counts were recorded for this clonotype. The chain combines TRBV18 with TRBJ1-1, with D unclear. Germline values: CDR1 KGHSH, CDR2 LQKENI. The V and J ends lost 4 bases and 3 bases respectively, with 9 bases between them. CDR3 size: 13 residues. The CDR3 loop reads CASSLGPDTEAFF. CDR3 nucleotide sequence: TGTGCCAGCTCACTGGGTCCGGACACTGAAGCTTTCTTT.

As to this clonotype: This likely reflects a read error, since a far larger clone is one base away. The V gene is TRBV5-1, the J gene TRBJ2-3, with TRBD2 identical over 7 bases. The J call could be wrong; TRBJ2-1 is a better fit for the DNA end. Germline CDR1 and CDR2: SGHRS and YFSETQ. This CDR3 is 14 amino acids long. CDR3 region: CASSSAGSAYEQFF. The CDR3 DNA is TGCGCCAGCAGCTCAGCGGGGTCCGCCTACGAGCAGTTCTTC.

This clonotype has ten or more counts. V is TRBV20-1 and J is TRBJ1-1, with a weak D call TRBD1 (6 bases). This CDR3 is 14 amino acids long. V lost 7 bases and J lost 0, with 15 bases in between. Germline V gives CDR1 DFQATT, CDR2 SNEGSKA (reference sequence). In DNA form, the CDR3 reads TGCAGTGGGCAGGGGAATTGGGTGAACACTGAAGCTTTCTTT. It codes for CSGQGNWVNTEAFF.